This TCR beta chain is drawn from a study of T-cell reconstitution after alpha-beta-depleted transplantation in children. Only a few counts were recorded for this clonotype. Its cognate antigen is unknown. Researchers prepared the TCRbeta library using unique molecular identifiers, the study reports. One entry per CDR3 protein results from TCRdb running MiXCR on the PCR reads. The sample includes 450,000 to 550,000 distinct CDR3 sequences, about an eighth of them seen just once. Study observations and caveats: T cells produced anew were the main source of T-cell counts and diversity one year after transplant.

The CDR3 covers 16 residues. Germline CDR1 and CDR2: MNHEY and SVGEGT. V gave up 5 bases and J gave up 6 bases; unmatched junction bases: 12. The gene calls are TRBV6-2 or TRBV6-3 and TRBJ1-5; TRBD1 aligns across 8 bases. The TCR sequence derives from a female patient aged 2 to 10 who had a stem cell transplant for aplastic anemia, so the T cells may come from the graft donor. The sample consisted of PBMCs, mostly from graft donor cells, taken 180 days after TCRalphabeta/CD19-depleted stem cell transplant. CDR3 nucleotides: TGTGCCAGCAGTCGTCGCGGTCAGGGGGCTCGTCAGCCCCAGCATTTT. Its translation is CASSRRGQGARQPQHF.